The next 13 T cell receptor beta chains were all read from a single sample in a study of blood T cell repertoires in COVID-19 (TCRdb year 2020). The method behind the library was the immunoSEQ multiplex PCR assay. This immuneACCESS table, as held by TCRdb, lists in-frame sequences with V and J called but not all clones. Of the missing ones, under half trace to an unresolved V gene in checked studies; the others have no known cause. This sample gives about 270,000 clones in total; roughly nine tenths of them show up just once. The leading ten clones occupy under 3% of the sample. Material: PBMCs or T cells enriched from blood (not recorded which). Source of these receptors: a woman aged 18-30 years who had recovered from COVID-19.

The rearrangement links TRBV2 to TRBJ1-1, with D perhaps TRBD1 (5 bases). CDR1 SNHLY and CDR2 FYNNEI come from the germline V gene. The germline V and J ends were trimmed by 5 bases and 8 bases, with 24 bases remaining between them. This CDR3 is built from 16 residues. For the CDR3, the DNA is TGTGCCAGCAGTCCGGGGGGGGGAGGACCCCAAAGCGAAGCTTTCTTT. This gives the protein CASSPGGGGPQSEAFF.

The chain recombines TRBV29-1 with TRBJ1-2; a weak D match, TRBD1 (6 bases). The germline V and J ends were trimmed by 2 bases and 12 bases, with 16 bases remaining between them. Germline CDR1 SQVTM, CDR2 ANQGSEA. This CDR3 contains 12 residues. The CDR3 is CSVEPGGAQHTF. The CDR3 bases are TGCAGCGTTGAACCGGGGGGGGCACAGCACACCTTC.

A word on this clone: The same CDR3 can be traced to other DNA sequences in this sample. The genes are TRBV12-3 or TRBV12-4 and TRBJ2-7, with TRBD1 matching over 7 bases. Germline trimming cut 5 bases from V and 3 bases from J; bases unmatched to any gene: 1. This CDR3 region has 12 residues. The CDR3 DNA sequence: TGTGCCAGCAGTCCAGGGGGCTACGAGCAGTACTTC. It is translated as CASSPGGYEQYF.

This chain links TRBV10-3 with TRBJ2-3; possibly TRBD1 for D (7 bases). V gave up 5 bases and J gave up 3 bases, with 15 bases separating them. From germline, CDR1 is ENHRY and CDR2 SYGVKD. The CDR3 spans 15 residues. The CDR3 nucleotides read TGTGCCATCAGTCGCGGGACAGCCTTTACAGATACGCAGTATTTT. It is translated as CAISRGTAFTDTQYF.

This clone was detected once. The chain employs TRBV7-2 and TRBJ1-5, with 8 bases identical to TRBD1. CDR1 SGHTA and CDR2 FQGNSA come from the germline V gene. V was clipped by 1 base and J by 3 bases; unmatched bases: 5. The CDR3 runs to 16 residues. CDR3 region: CASSLGTGRNNQPQHF. The CDR3 DNA follows: TGTGCCAGCAGCTTAGGGACAGGGAGGAACAATCAGCCCCAGCATTTT.

V gene TRBV11-2 combines with J gene TRBJ1-2; 11 bases agree with TRBD1. CDR3 length equals 13 residues. Germline V CDR1 and CDR2: SGHAT, FQNNGV. The junction had 9 bases not matched to a gene; V was cut back by 10 bases and J by 8 bases. The CDR3 reads CATEGTGGLGYTF. CDR3 DNA: TGTGCCACTGAGGGGACAGGGGGGCTAGGCTACACCTTC. Looking up the rest from reference TRBV11-2 and TRBJ1-2 gives the full variable domain: EAGVAQSPRYKIIEKRQSVAFWCNPISGHATLYWYQQILGQGPKLLIQFQNNGVVDDSQLPKDRFSAERLKGVDSTLKIQPAKLEDSAVYLCATEGTGGLGYTFGSGTRLTVV.

This clone turned up a few times. The V and J genes are TRBV20-1 and TRBJ2-5; no clear D gene. Germline CDR1 and CDR2: DFQATT and SNEGSKA (reference sequence). The CDR3 totals 11 residues. The V gene lost 3 bases and the J gene lost 4 bases, with 6 bases spanning the gap. This chain's CDR3 is CSASHSETQYF. CDR3 in DNA: TGCAGTGCTAGTCACTCAGAGACCCAGTACTTC.

J is TRBJ1-2 and V is TRBV30; D is possibly TRBD1 (6 bases). Germline V gene sequence: CDR1 GTSNPN, CDR2 SVGIG (reference sequence). This CDR3 spans 15 amino acids. The V end was cut by 0 bases, the J end by 0 bases, with 11 bases between. The CDR3 region has the DNA TGTGCCTGGAGTGTACTTGCAGGGGCTAACTATGGCTACACCTTC. It yields the protein CAWSVLAGANYGYTF.

The rearrangement uses TRBV10-1 and TRBJ2-2, with TRBD2 matching over 10 bases. V was clipped by 8 bases and J by 8 bases; unmatched bases: 8. There are 14 residues in the CDR3. Germline V gene lookup returns CDR1 WNHNN and CDR2 SYGVQD (reference sequence). The CDR3 loop is CASGASGGPGELFF. DNA for the CDR3: TGCGCCAGCGGAGCTAGCGGGGGCCCGGGGGAGCTGTTTTTT.

This chain connects TRBV30 to TRBJ1-4; TRBD1 might be the D (5 bases). From germline, CDR1 is GTSNPN and CDR2 SVGIG (reference sequence). The V and J ends lost 2 bases and 5 bases respectively, with 15 bases between them. This CDR3 region has 15 residues. The CDR3 sequence: CAWSKRQFGNEKLFF. In nucleotides, the CDR3 is TGTGCCTGGAGTAAGAGACAGTTCGGGAATGAAAAACTGTTTTTT.

The rearrangement joins TRBV9 to TRBJ2-1; 7 bases line up with TRBD2. V trimming: 0 bases; J trimming: 4 bases; junction bases outside the gene matches: 7. Germline V gene lookup returns CDR1 SGDLS and CDR2 YYNGEE. CDR3 length equals 16 residues. As DNA, the CDR3 is TGTGCCAGCAGCGTAGGGGAGGGGAGGCATTACAATGAGCAGTTCTTC. This codes for CASSVGEGRHYNEQFF. Full variable domain (remainder filled in from reference TRBV9 and TRBJ2-1): DSGVTQTPKHLITATGQRVTLRCSPRSGDLSVYWYQQSLDQGLQFLIQYYNGEERAKGNILERFSAQQFPDLHSELNLSSLELGDSALYFCASSVGEGRHYNEQFFGPGTRLTVL.

Worth noting for this clone: The identical CDR3 is also encoded by other nucleotide sequences in the sample. V is TRBV5-4 and J is TRBJ2-3; D is unclear. Per the germline V gene, CDR1 is SGHNT and CDR2 is YYREEE (reference sequence). V dropped 1 base and J dropped 4 bases, with 4 bases sitting between them. The CDR3 sequence is 12 residues long. The chain's CDR3 is CASSLSSDTQYF. The CDR3 bases are TGTGCCAGCAGCTTGTCTTCAGATACGCAGTATTTT.

The V and J genes are TRBV19 and TRBJ1-1; D might be TRBD1 (6 bases). V lost 7 bases and J lost 4, with 16 bases in between. Germline V lookup: CDR1 LNHDA, CDR2 SQIVND (reference sequence). The CDR3 has 14 residues. The CDR3, as DNA: TGTGCCAGTATTGGTCAAGGGGGTATCACTGAAGCTTTCTTT. As protein: CASIGQGGITEAFF.